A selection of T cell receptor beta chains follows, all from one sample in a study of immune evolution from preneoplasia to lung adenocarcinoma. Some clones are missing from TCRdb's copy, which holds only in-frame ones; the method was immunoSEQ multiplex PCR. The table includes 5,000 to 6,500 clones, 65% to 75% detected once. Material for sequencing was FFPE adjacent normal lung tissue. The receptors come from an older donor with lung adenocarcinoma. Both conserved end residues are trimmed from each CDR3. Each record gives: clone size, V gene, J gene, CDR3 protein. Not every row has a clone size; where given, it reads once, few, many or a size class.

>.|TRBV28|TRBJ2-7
ASSLQGHYEQY
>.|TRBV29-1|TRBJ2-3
SVEGGREVTDTQY
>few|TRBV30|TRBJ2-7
AWSVRYGRRDYEQY
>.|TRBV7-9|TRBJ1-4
ASSLVAGRREKLF
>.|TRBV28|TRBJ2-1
ASGDRSNEQF
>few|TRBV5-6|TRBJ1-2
ASSRGDRLYGYT
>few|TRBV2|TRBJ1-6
ASSGPQGNSPLH
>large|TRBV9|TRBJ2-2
ASSVFSGRRPNTGELF
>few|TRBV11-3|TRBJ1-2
ASSLGGANYGYT
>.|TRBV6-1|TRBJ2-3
ASSVPPSPDTQY
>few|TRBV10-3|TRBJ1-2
AISANGDSGYT
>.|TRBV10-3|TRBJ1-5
AISPQGSNQPQH
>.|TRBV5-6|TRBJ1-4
ASSLMGANHEKLF
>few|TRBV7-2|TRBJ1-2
ASSWGTGGDYGYT
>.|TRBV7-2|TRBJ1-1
ASSVNLMGRGLNTEAF
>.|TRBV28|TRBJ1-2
ASSLASYGYT
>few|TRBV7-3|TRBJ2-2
ASSLRPGELF
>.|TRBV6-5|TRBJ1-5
ASSYGGSQPQH
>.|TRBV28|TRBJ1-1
ASSLRQGSWFYDTEAF
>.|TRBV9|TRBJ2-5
ASSLWGLPGGETQY
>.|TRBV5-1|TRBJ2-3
ASSSEGQLEDTQY
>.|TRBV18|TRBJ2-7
ASSPGRGEQY
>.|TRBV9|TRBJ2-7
ASSVAAGEQY
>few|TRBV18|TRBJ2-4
ASSPGGQGNIQY
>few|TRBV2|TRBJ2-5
ASRLAAQETQY
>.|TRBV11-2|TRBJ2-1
ASSFASGSNEQF
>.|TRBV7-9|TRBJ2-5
ASSLALGLETQY
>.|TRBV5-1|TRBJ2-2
ASSLSGRGYTGELF
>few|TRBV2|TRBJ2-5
ASSDGDRGLETQY
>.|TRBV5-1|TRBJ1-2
ASSKTGGPYGYT
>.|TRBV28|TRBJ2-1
ASSPQGLAGGFEQF
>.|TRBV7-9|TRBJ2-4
ASSLGGNIQY
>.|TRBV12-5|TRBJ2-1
ASGKGQGLSNEQF